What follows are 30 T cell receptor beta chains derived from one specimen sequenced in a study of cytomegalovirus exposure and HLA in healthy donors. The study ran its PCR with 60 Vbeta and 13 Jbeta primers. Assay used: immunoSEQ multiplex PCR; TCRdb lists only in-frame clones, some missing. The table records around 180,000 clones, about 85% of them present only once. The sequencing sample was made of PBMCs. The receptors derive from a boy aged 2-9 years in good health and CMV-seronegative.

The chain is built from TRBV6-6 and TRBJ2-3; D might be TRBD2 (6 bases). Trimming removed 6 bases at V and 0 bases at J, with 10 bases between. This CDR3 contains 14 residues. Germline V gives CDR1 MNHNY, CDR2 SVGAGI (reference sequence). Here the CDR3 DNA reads TGTGCCAGCAGATCCGGGACTAGCACAGATACGCAGTATTTT. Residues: CASRSGTSTDTQYF.

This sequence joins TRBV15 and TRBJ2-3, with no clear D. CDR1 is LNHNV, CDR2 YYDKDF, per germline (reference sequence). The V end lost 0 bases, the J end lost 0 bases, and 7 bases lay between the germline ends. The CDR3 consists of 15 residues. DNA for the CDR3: TGTGCCACCAGCAGAGAGAGCAAAAGCACAGATACGCAGTATTTT. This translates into CATSRESKSTDTQYF.

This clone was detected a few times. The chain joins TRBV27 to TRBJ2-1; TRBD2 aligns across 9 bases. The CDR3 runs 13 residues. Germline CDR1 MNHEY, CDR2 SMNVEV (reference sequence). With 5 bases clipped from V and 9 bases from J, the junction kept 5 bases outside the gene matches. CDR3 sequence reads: CASSGREGLEQFF. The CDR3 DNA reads TGTGCCAGCAGTGGGCGGGAGGGCCTTGAGCAGTTCTTC.

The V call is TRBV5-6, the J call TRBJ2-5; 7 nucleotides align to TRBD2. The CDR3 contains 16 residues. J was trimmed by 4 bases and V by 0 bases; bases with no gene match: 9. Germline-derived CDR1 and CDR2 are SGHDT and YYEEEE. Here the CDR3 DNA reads TGTGCCAGCAGCTTGGGTTTGGGGGGGAGCCCAGAGACCCAGTACTTC. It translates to CASSLGLGGSPETQYF.

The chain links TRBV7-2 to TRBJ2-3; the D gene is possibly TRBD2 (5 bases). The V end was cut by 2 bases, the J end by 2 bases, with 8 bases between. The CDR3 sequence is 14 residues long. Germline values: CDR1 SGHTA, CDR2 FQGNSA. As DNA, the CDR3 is TGTGCCAGCAGCTTATCGGGAACCACAGATACGCAGTATTTT. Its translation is CASSLSGTTDTQYF.

Written as DNA, the CDR3 is TGTGCCAGCGCTCCCCGGACAGGGTCAAGCTCCTATAATTCACCCCTCCACTTT. Its translation is CASAPRTGSSSYNSPLHF. The chain is built from TRBV2 and TRBJ1-6, with 8 bases fitting TRBD1. Losses at the gene ends were 8 bases for V and 0 bases for J; bases not matched to a gene: 12. The length of the CDR3 is 18 residues. Germline V gene lookup returns CDR1 SNHLY and CDR2 FYNNEI.

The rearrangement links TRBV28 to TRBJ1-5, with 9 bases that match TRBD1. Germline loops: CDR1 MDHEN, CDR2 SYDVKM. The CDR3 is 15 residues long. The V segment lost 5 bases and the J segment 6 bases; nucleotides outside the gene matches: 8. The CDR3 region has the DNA TGTGCCAGCAGTCCGGACAGGGGCGGAACTCAGCCCCAGCATTTT. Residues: CASSPDRGGTQPQHF.

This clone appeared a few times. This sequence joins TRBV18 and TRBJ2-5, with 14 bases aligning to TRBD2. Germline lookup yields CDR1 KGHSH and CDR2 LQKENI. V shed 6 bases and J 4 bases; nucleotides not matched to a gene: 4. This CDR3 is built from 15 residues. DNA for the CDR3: TGTGCCAGCTCGGAGGGACTAGCGGGAGTAGAGACCCAGTACTTC. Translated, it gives CASSEGLAGVETQYF.

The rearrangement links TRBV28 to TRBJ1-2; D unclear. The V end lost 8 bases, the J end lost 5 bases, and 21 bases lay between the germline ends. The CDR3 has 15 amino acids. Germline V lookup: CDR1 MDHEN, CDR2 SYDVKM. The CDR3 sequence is CASVEGHALIYGYTF. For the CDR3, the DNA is TGTGCCAGCGTGGAGGGCCACGCTTTAATTTATGGCTACACCTTC.

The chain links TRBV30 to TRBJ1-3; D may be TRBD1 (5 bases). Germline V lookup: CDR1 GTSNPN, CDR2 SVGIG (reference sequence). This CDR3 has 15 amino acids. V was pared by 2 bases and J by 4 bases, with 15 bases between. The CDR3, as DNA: TGTGCCTGGAGTACTCCCAGGGTGTCCGGAAACACCATATATTTT. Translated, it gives CAWSTPRVSGNTIYF.

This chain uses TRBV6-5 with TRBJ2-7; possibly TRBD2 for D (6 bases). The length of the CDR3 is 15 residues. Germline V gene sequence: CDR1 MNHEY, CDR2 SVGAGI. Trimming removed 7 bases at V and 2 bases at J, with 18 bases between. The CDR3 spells CASKGPASATYEQYF. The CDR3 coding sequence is TGTGCCAGCAAGGGACCGGCTAGCGCTACCTACGAGCAGTACTTC.

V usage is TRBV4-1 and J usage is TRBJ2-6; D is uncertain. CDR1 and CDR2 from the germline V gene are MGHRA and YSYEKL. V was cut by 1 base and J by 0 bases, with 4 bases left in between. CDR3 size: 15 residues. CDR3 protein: CASSQGLSGANVLTF. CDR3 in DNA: TGCGCCAGCAGCCAAGGTCTCTCTGGGGCCAACGTCCTGACTTTC.

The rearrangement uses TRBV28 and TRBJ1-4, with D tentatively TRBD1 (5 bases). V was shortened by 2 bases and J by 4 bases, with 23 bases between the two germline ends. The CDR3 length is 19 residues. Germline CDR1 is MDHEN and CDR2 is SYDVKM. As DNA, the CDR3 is TGTGCCAGCAGTTTAGACCCCCTAGAATCGGGACTTTTTAATGAAAAACTGTTTTTT. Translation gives CASSLDPLESGLFNEKLFF.

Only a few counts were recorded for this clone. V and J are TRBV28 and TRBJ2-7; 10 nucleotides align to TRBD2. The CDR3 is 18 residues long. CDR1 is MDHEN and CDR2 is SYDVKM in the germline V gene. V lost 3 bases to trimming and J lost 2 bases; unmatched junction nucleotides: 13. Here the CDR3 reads CASSFSFRGLAKTYEQYF. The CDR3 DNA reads TGTGCCAGCAGTTTTTCCTTCCGGGGACTAGCGAAGACCTACGAGCAGTACTTC. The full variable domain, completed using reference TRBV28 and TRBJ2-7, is DVKVTQSSRYLVKRTGEKVFLECVQDMDHENMFWYRQDPGLGLRLIYFSYDVKMKEKGDIPEGYSVSREKKERFSLILESASTNQTSMYLCASSFSFRGLAKTYEQYFGPGTRLTVT.

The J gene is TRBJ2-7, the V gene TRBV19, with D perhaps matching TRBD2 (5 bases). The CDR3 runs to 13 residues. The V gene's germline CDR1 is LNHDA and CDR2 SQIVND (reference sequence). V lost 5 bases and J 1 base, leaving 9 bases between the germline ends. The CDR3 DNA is TGTGCCAGTAGTGGCCGGGATTCCTACGAGCAGTACGTC. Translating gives CASSGRDSYEQYV.

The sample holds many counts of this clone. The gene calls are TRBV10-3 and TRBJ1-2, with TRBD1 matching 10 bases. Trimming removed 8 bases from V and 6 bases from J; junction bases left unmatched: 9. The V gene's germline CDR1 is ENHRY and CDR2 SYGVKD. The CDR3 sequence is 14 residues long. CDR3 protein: CAIGPTGGSHGYTF. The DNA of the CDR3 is TGTGCCATCGGCCCGACAGGGGGCAGTCATGGCTACACCTTC.

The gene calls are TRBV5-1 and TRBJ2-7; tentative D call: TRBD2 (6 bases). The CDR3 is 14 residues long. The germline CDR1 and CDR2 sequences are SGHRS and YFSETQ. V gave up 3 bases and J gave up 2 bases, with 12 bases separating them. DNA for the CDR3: TGCGCCAGCAGCTCGAGCGGAGGGACCTACGAGCAGTACTTC. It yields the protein CASSSSGGTYEQYF.

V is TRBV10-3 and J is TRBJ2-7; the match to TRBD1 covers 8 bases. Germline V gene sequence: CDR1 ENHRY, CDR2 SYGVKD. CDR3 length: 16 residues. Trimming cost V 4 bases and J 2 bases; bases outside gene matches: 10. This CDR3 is CAISGRGQVAPYEQYF. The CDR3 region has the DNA TGTGCCATCAGTGGAAGGGGACAGGTCGCTCCCTACGAGCAGTACTTC.

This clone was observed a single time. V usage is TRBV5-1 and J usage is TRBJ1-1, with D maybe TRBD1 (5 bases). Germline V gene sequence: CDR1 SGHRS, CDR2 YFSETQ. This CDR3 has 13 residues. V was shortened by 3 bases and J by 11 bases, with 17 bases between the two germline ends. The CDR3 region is CASSWGPLREAFF. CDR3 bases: TGCGCCAGCAGCTGGGGACCCCTCCGGGAGGCTTTCTTT.

DNA for the CDR3: TGTGCCAGCAGCTTGGAGGGACTGGCGAACACCGGGGAGCTGTTTTTT. It encodes CASSLEGLANTGELFF. The chain recombines TRBV5-4 with TRBJ2-2; a possible D gene is TRBD2 (6 bases). Between the trimmed V and J ends, which lost 0 bases and 0 bases, there was a span of 9 bases. The CDR3 consists of 16 residues. CDR1 SGHNT and CDR2 YYREEE come from the germline V gene (reference sequence).

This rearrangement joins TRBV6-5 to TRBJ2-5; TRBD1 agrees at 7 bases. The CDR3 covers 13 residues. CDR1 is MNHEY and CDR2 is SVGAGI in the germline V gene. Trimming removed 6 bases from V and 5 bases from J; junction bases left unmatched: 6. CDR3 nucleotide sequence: TGTGCCAGCAGGTTGACAGGGATGGAGACCCAGTACTTC. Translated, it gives CASRLTGMETQYF.

The CDR3 region has the DNA TGTGCCAGCAGTGAATGGGCTAGCGGGCAAGAGACCCAGTACTTC. Translating gives CASSEWASGQETQYF. This chain joins TRBV25-1 and TRBJ2-5; 8 bases agree with TRBD2. The CDR3 sequence is 15 residues long. Germline lookup yields CDR1 MGHDK and CDR2 SYGVNS. V lost 1 base to trimming and J lost 2 bases; unmatched junction nucleotides: 3.

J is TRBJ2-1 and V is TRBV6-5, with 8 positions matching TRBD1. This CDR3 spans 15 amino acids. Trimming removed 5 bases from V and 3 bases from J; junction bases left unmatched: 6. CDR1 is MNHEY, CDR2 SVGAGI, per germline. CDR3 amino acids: CASSGQGPIYNEQFF. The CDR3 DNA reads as TGTGCCAGCAGTGGACAGGGTCCGATCTACAATGAGCAGTTCTTC.

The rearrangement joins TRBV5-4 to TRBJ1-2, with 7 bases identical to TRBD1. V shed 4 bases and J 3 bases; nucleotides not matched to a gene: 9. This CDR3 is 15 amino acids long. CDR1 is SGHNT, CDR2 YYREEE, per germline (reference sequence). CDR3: CASSPRQGSYYGYTF. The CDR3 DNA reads TGTGCCAGCAGCCCCCGACAGGGTTCCTACTATGGCTACACCTTC.

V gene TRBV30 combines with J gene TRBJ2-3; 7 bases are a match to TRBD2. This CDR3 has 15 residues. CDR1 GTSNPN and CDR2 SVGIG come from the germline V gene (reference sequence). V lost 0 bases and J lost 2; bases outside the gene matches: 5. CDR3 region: CAWSVGGGPTDTQYF. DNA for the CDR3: TGTGCCTGGAGTGTGGGGGGAGGGCCCACAGATACGCAGTATTTT.

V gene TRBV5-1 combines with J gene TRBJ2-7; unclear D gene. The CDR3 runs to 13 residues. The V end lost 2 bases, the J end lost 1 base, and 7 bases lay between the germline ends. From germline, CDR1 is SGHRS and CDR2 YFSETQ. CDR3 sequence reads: CASSFVSSYEQYF. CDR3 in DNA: TGCGCCAGCAGCTTCGTCAGTTCCTACGAGCAGTACTTC.

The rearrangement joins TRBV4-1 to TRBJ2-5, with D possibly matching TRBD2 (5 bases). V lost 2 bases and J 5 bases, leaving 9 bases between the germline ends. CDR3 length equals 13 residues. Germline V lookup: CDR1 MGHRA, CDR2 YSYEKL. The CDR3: CASSQSGLETQYF. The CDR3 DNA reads TGCGCCAGCAGCCAATCGGGATTGGAGACCCAGTACTTC.

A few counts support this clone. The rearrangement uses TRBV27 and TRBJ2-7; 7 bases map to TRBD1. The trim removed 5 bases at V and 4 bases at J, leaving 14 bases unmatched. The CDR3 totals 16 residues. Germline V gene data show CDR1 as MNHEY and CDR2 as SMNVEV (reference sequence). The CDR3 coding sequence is TGTGCCAGCAGTAATTCTCCGGGACAGACCGTATACGAGCAGTACGTC. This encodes CASSNSPGQTVYEQYV.

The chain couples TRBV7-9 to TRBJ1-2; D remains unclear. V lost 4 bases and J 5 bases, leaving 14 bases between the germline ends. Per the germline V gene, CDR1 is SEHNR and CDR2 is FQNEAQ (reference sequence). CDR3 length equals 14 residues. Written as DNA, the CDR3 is TGTGCCAGCAGCTCGGACGGAGGGAAATATGGCTACACCTTC. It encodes CASSSDGGKYGYTF.

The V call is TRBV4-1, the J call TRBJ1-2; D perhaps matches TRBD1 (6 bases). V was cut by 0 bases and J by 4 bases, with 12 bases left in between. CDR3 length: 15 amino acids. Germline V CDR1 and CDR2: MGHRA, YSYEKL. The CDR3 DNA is TGCGCCAGCAGCCAAGAAGAGGTCAGGGGCTATGGCTACACCTTC. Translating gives CASSQEEVRGYGYTF.